This TCR beta chain was profiled in a study of radiation and T cells in renal cell carcinoma. Time point indicated: baseline pretreatment blood. Treatment of the sample: 15 Gy SBRT to primary tumor, nephrectomy 4 weeks later. The tumor was a clear cell renal cell carcinoma. CDR1 ENHRY and CDR2 SYGVKD come from the germline V gene. V lost 6 bases and J 2 bases, leaving 16 bases between the germline ends. This CDR3 has 16 amino acids. Assay: immunoSEQ multiplex PCR; the TCRdb copy retains only in-frame clones and omits some. The table records around 160,000 clones, less than 90% of them present only once.

The TCR comes from a woman aged 65 to 85 with renal cell carcinoma. The rearrangement uses TRBV10-3 and TRBJ2-2; maybe TRBD1 (6 bases). The specimen was blood, collected from a patient whose treatment included radiotherapy and nephrectomy. The CDR3: CAISVTGTTNTGELFF. As DNA, the CDR3 is TGTGCCATCAGCGTCACCGGGACAACAAACACCGGGGAGCTGTTTTTT.